This TCR beta chain stems from a study of naive and memory T cell subsets. General study findings and limits: Clonotypes are single alpha or beta chains, not paired receptors. Over 90% of naive TCR sequences appeared only once, unlike memory subsets. Naive repertoires, especially CD8, held a few larger clonotypes, possibly memory cells re-expressing CD45RA.

With 5 bases clipped from V and 0 bases from J, the junction kept 7 bases outside the gene matches. The CDR3 sequence is 14 residues long. The germline V gene has CDR1 SQVTM and CDR2 ANQGSEA. The table lists this clonotype with many counts. Its antigen is not known. Two oligonucleotides, mixed equimolar, formed the beta constant-region primer covering TRBC1 and TRBC2. The ligated cDNA underwent four PCR rounds using SP2 and nested alpha and beta constant-region primers. MiXCR, run by TCRdb on the UMI-ligation and nested PCR reads, gives a single entry per CDR3 protein. The repertoire holds about 90,000 distinct CDR3 sequences, with about 11% as singletons.

This sequence originates from a human donor in good health. The sequenced material came from naive CD4+ T cells from blood. The chain has TRBV29-1 and TRBJ2-7; 7 nucleotides line up with TRBD2. This CDR3 is CSVLITGGSYEQYF. The CDR3 DNA is TGCAGCGTTCTAATAACGGGAGGCTCCTACGAGCAGTACTTC.